This entry features one TCR beta chain sequence. The target antigen is unknown. Assay used: immunoSEQ multiplex PCR; TCRdb lists only in-frame clones, some missing. The repertoire includes about 1.1 million clones, 75% to 85% of them detected once, and 0.5% to 0.6% sits in the top ten. This entry is derived from a study of shared clonotypes between healthy human individuals. For the study at large: Used for every donor were three CD4 naive, three CD4 memory, two CD8 naive and one CD8 memory plate. Study-wide results and caveats: Estimated clonotype richness was generally higher in naive than memory subsets.

Free of recent acute infections or vaccinations, the donors were healthy HIV-negative adults. Germline V gene sequence: CDR1 MNHNY, CDR2 SVGAGI (reference sequence). This CDR3 has 15 amino acids. The junction had 4 bases not matched to a gene; V was cut back by 4 bases and J by 1 base. The sequence derives from a man aged 18 to 30 in good health. Some clones in this sample may be carry-over from other donors' samples. The rearrangement joins TRBV6-6 to TRBJ1-3; 7 positions agree with TRBD1. Material: memory CD4+ T cells from PBMCs. The sample's subset: CD45RA-negative fraction. DNA for the CDR3: TGTGCCAGCAGTTCGACAGGGTTTTCTGGAAACACCATATATTTT. Translation gives CASSSTGFSGNTIYF.